The clone carrying this T cell receptor (beta chain) has a single count. Its cognate antigen is unknown. This entry is derived from a study of OX40 agonist ivuxolimab in advanced cancers. The overall study: In three patients, partial responses were observed, one with hepatocellular carcinoma and two with cutaneous melanoma. Findings of the study overall: The work left the antigen specificity of expanded peripheral T cells undetermined.

TCRdb's copy holds only in-frame clones and misses some; the assay was immunoSEQ multiplex PCR. The sample lists 79,000 or so clones, around 90% occurring once. Samples of blood were obtained at baseline, on cycle 4 day 1, and on cycle 7 day 1. There are 16 residues in the CDR3. With 7 bases removed from V and 2 bases from J, the gap between germline ends came to 15 bases. Germline-derived CDR1 and CDR2 are SGHVS and FQNEAQ. The clonotype comes from an adult with an advanced solid tumor such as melanoma, head and neck, liver or kidney cancer. The specimen comprised CD4+ or CD8+ T cells sorted from blood, sampled in a trial of the OX40 agonist ivuxolimab. The chain joins TRBV7-8 to TRBJ2-6; D is unclear. CDR3 sequence reads: CASNPFSWAGANVLTF. Here the CDR3 DNA reads TGTGCCAGCAACCCCTTTAGCTGGGCTGGGGCCAACGTCCTGACTTTC.